The T cell receptor (beta chain) under discussion was sequenced for a study of T cell repertoires in cytomegalovirus infection. About the research overall: Through public TCR beta signatures, both CMV infection and matching HLA type were indicated.

Whole-study results and caveats: Ex vivo responses were dominated by HLA-C-restricted CMV-specific TCR beta clonotypes. Summed frequency of shared TCR beta families picked out CMV carriers who also had the relevant HLA.

TCRdb re-called the reads through MiXCR, storing one row per CDR3 protein. The table lists 75,000 to 95,000 distinct CDR3 sequences, about half of them singletons. With regard to this clonotype: Its matching antigen is unknown.

The germline gives CDR1 MGHRA, CDR2 YSYEKL. J lost 3 bases, V lost 1 base, and 3 bases had no gene match. The CDR3 is 15 residues long. The specimen comprised CD8+ T cells from cultured PBMCs, sampled from culture after CMV antigen stimulation. The source is a human donor in good health (CMV status not recorded). Some clones in this sample may be carry-over from other donors' samples. The chain couples TRBV4-1 to TRBJ2-3; 8 bases map to TRBD2. CDR3 DNA: TGCGCCAGCAGCCAAGGGCGGGGGGAAACAGATACGCAGTATTTT. It specifies CASSQGRGETDTQYF.